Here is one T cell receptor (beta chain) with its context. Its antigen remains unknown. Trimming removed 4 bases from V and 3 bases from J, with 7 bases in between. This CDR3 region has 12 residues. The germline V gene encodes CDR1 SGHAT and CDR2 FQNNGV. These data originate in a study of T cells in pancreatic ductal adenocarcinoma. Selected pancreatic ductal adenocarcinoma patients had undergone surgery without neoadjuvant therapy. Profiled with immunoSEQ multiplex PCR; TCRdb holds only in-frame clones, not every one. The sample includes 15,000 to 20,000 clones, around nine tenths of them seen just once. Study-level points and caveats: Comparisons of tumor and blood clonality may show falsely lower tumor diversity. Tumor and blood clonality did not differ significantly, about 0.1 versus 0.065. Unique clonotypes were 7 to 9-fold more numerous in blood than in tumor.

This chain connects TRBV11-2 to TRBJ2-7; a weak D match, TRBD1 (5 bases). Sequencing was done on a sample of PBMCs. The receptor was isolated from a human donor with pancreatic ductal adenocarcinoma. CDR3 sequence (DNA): TGTGCCAGCAGCTCAGGGTTCTACGAGCAGTACTTC. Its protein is CASSSGFYEQYF.